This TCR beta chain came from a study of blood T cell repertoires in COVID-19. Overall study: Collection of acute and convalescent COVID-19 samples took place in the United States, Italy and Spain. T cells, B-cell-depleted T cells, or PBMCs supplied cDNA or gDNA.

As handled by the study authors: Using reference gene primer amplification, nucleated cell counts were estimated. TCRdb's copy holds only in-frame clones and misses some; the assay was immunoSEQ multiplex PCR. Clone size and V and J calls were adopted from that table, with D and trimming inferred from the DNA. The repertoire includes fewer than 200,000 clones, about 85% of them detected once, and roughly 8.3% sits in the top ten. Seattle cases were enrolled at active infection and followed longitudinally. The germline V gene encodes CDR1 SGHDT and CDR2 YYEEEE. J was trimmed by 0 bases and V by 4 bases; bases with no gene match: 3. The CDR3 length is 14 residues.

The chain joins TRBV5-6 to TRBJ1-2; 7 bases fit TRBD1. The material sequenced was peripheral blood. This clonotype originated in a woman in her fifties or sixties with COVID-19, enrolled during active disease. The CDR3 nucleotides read TGTGCCAGCAGCCGGGGACAGCCTAACTATGGCTACACCTTC. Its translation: CASSRGQPNYGYTF.